The clone carrying this TCR beta chain was recorded at least ten times. Antigen unknown. Germline assignment: CDR1 SGHTA and CDR2 FQGNSA. V lost 0 bases, J lost 10 bases, and 5 bases lay in between. This CDR3 has 11 residues. TCRdb re-called the reads through MiXCR, storing one row per CDR3 protein. The sample includes 640,000 or so distinct CDR3 sequences, around a third of them seen just once. These data originate in a study of T cell repertoires in cytomegalovirus infection. Broader study findings: HLA-C-restricted CMV-specific TCR beta clonotypes were dominant in the ex vivo response.

The receptor was derived from a human donor in good health (CMV status not recorded). Some clones in this sample may be carry-over from other donors' samples. The specimen was cultured PBMCs, collected from culture after CMV antigen stimulation. The chain combines TRBV7-2 with TRBJ2-3; D remains unclear. CDR3 residues: CASSLASSQYF. Here the CDR3 DNA reads TGTGCCAGCAGCTTAGCTAGCTCGCAGTATTTT.